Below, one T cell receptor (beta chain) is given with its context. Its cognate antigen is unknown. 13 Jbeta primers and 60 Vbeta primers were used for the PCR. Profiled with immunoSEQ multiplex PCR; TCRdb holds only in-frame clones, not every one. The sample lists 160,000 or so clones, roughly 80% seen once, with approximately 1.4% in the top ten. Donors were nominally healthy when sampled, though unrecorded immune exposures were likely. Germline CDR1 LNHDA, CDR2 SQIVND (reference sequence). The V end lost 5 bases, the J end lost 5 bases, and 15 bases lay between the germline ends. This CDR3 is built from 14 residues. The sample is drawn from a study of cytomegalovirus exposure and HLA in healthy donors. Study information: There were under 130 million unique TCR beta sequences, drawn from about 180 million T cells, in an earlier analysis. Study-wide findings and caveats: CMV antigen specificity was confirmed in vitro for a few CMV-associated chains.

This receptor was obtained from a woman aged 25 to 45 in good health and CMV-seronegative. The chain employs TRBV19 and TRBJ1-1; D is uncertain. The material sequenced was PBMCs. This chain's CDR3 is CASSPLGGRTEAFF. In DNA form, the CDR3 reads TGTGCCAGTAGTCCCCTTGGAGGACGAACTGAAGCTTTCTTT.